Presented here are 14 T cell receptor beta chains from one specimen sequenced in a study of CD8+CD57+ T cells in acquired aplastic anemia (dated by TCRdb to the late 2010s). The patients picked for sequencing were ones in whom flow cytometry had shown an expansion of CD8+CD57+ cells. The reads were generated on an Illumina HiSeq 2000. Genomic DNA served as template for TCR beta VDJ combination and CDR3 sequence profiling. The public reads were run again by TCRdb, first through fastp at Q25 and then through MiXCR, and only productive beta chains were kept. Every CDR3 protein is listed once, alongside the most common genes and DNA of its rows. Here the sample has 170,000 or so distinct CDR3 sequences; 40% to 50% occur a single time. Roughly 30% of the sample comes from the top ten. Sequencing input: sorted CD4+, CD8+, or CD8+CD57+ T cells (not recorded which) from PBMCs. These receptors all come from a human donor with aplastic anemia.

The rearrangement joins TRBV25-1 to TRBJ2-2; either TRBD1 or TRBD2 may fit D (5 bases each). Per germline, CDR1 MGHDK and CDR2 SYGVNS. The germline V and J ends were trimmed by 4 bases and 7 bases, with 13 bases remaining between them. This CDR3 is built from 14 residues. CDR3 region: CASSGEGLRGELFF. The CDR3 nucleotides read TGTGCCAGCAGTGGAGAGGGGTTACGCGGGGAGCTGTTTTTT.

CDR3: CASRPEWGQGRCAETQYF. The CDR3 DNA reads as TGTGCCAGCAGGCCCGAGTGGGGACAGGGGCGTTGTGCGGAGACCCAGTACTTC. The V call is TRBV11-2, the J call TRBJ2-5; TRBD1 matches 10 bases. The V segment lost 6 bases and the J segment 5 bases; nucleotides outside the gene matches: 18. CDR1 is SGHAT and CDR2 is FQNNGV in the germline V gene. The CDR3 extends over 18 amino acids. Variable domain in full (rest from reference TRBV11-2 and TRBJ2-5): EAGVAQSPRYKIIEKRQSVAFWCNPISGHATLYWYQQILGQGPKLLIQFQNNGVVDDSQLPKDRFSAERLKGVDSTLKIQPAKLEDSAVYLCASRPEWGQGRCAETQYFGPGTRLLVL.

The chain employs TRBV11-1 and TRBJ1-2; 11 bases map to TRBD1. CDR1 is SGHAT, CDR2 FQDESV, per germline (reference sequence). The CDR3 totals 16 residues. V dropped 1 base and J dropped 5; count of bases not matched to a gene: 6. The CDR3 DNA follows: TGTGCCAGCAGCTTAGTCCCGGGACAGGGGGTATATGGCTACACCTTC. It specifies CASSLVPGQGVYGYTF.

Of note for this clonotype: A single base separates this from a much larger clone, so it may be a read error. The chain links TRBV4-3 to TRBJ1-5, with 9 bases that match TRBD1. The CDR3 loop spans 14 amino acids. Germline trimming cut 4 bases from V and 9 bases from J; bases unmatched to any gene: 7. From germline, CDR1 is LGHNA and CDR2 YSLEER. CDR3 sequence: CASSRDRVDRPQHF. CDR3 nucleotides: TGCGCCAGCAGCCGGGACAGGGTAGATCGGCCCCAGCATTTT.

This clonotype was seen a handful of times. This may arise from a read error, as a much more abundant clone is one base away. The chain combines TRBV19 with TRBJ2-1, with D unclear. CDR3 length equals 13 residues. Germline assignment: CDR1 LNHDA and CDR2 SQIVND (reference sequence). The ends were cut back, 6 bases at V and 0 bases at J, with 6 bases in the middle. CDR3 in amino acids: CASRTNSYNEQFF. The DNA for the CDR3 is TGTGCCAGTAGGACGAACTCCTACAATGAGCAGTTCTTC.

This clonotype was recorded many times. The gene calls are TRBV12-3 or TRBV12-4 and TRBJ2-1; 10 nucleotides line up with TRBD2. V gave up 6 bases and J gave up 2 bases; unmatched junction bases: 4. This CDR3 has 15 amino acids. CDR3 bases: TGTGCCAGCAGCCTCGGGACTAGCGCCTACAATGAGCAGTTCTTC. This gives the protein CASSLGTSAYNEQFF.

The CDR3 nucleotides read TGCAGCGTGGGACAGGGATTTAGCTCCTACGAGCAGTACTTC. Its protein product is CSVGQGFSSYEQYF. The rearrangement joins TRBV29-1 to TRBJ2-7; 9 nucleotides align to TRBD1. Losses at the gene ends were 6 bases for V and 0 bases for J; bases not matched to a gene: 6. This CDR3 is 14 amino acids long. The V gene's germline CDR1 is SQVTM and CDR2 ANQGSEA.

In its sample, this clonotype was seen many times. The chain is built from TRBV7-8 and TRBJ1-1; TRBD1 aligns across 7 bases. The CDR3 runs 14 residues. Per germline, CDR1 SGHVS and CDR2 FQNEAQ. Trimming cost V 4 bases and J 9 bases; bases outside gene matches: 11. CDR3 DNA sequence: TGTGCCAGCAGCTCCTCCTCACAGGGGCTTCAAGCTTTCTTT. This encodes CASSSSSQGLQAFF.

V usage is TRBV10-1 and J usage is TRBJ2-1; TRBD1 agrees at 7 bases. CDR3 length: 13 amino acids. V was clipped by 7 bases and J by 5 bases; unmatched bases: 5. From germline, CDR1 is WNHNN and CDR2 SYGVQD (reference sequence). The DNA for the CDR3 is TGCGCCAGCAACGGGACAGCCGACAATGAGCAGTTCTTC. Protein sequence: CASNGTADNEQFF.

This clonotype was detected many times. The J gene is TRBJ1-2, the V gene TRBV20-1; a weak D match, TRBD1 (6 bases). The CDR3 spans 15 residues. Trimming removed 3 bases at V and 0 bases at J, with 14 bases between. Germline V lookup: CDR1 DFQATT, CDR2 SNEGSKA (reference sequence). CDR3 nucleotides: TGCAGTGCTAGTCACGGGGGCTCGGCTAACTATGGCTACACCTTC. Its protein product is CSASHGGSANYGYTF.

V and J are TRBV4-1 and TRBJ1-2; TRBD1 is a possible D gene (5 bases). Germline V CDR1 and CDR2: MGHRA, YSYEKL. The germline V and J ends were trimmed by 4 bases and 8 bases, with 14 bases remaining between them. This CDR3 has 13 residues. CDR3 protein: CASSPVGDGGYTF. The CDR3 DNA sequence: TGCGCCAGCAGCCCTGTCGGGGACGGGGGCTACACCTTC.

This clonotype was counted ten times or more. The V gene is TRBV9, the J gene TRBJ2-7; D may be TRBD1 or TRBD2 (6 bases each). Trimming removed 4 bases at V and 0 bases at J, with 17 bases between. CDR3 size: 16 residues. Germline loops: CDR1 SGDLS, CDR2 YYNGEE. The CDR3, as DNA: TGTGCCAGCAGCTCCGATGGGGGGCGGATCTCCTACGAGCAGTACTTC. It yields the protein CASSSDGGRISYEQYF.

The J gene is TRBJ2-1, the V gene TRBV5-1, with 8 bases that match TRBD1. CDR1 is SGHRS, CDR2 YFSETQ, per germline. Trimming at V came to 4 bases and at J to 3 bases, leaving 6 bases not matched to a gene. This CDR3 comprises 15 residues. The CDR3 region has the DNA TGCGCCAGCAGCGTACGACAGGGGATCTACAATGAGCAGTTCTTC. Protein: CASSVRQGIYNEQFF.

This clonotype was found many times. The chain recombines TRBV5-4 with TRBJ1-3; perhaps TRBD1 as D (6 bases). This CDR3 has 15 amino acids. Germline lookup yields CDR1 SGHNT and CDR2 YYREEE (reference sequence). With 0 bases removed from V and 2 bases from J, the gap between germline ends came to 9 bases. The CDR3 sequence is CASSLDYRAGNTIYF. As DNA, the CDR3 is TGTGCCAGCAGCTTGGACTACAGGGCTGGAAACACCATATATTTT. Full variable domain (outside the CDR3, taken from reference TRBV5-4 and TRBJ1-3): ETGVTQSPTHLIKTRGQQVTLRCSSQSGHNTVSWYQQALGQGPQFIFQYYREEENGRGNFPPRFSGLQFPNYSSELNVNALELDDSALYLCASSLDYRAGNTIYFGEGSWLTVV.